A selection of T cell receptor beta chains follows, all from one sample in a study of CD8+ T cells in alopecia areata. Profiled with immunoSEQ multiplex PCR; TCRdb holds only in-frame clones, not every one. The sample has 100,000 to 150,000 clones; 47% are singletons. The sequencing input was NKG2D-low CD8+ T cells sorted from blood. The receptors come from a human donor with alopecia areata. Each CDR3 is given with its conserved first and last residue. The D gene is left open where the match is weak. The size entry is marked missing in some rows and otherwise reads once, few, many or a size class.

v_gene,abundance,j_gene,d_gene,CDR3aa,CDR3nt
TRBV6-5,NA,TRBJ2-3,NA,CASGRPDTQYF,TGTGCCAGCGGTAGGCCAGATACGCAGTATTTT
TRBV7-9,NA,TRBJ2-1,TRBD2,CASSHPGTSGSEQFF,TGTGCCAGCAGCCACCCCGGGACTAGCGGGAGTGAGCAGTTCTTC
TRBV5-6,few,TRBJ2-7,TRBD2,CASSLGAGTYEQYF,TGTGCCAGCAGCTTAGGAGCGGGGACCTACGAGCAGTACTTC
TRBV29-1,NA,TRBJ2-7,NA,CSVEVARSYEQYF,TGCAGCGTTGAAGTGGCCAGATCCTACGAGCAGTACTTC
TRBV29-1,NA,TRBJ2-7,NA,CSGGWSYEQYF,TGCAGTGGTGGATGGTCCTACGAGCAGTACTTC
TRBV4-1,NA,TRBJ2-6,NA,CASSQGRQVRSGANVLTF,TGCGCCAGCAGCCAAGGCCGACAGGTGAGGTCTGGGGCCAACGTCCTGACTTTC
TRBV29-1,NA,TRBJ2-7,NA,CSVPGGPYEQYF,TGCAGCGTCCCAGGAGGGCCTTACGAGCAGTACTTC
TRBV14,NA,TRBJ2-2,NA,CASSQQHTGELFF,TGTGCCAGCAGCCAACAGCACACCGGGGAGCTGTTTTTT
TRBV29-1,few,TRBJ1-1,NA,CSVEGAFF,TGCAGCGTTGAAGGTGCTTTCTTT
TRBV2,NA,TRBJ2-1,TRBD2,CASPRGGPSNEQFF,TGTGCCAGCCCGCGGGGGGGCCCTTCCAATGAGCAGTTCTTC
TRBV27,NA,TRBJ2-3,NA,CASIAGAHTDTQYF,TGTGCCAGCATTGCGGGGGCTCACACAGATACGCAGTATTTT
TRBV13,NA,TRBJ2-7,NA,CASSGDSYEQYF,TGTGCCAGCAGCGGGGACTCCTACGAGCAGTACTTC
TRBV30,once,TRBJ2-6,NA,CAWSVGAGANVLTF,TGTGCCTGGAGTGTAGGGGCTGGGGCCAACGTCCTGACTTTC
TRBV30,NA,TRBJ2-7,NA,CAWSGSSGVGEQYF,TGTGCCTGGAGTGGGTCCTCAGGGGTCGGCGAGCAGTACTTC
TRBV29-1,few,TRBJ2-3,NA,CSVELDTQYF,TGCAGCGTTGAACTAGATACGCAGTATTTT
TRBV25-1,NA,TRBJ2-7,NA,CASSEWGIDNEQYF,TGTGCCAGCAGTGAATGGGGCATCGATAACGAGCAGTACTTC
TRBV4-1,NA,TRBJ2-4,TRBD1,CASSQDLPGQNRADIQYF,TGCGCCAGCAGCCAAGATCTTCCGGGACAGAATAGGGCAGACATTCAGTACTTC
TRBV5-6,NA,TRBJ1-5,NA,CASSAGDGSNQPQHF,TGTGCCAGCAGCGCGGGGGATGGTAGCAATCAGCCCCAGCATTTT
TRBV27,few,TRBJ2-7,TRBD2,CASSGLAGREQYF,TGTGCCAGCAGCGGACTAGCGGGAAGAGAGCAGTACTTC
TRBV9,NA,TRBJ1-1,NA,CASNEGTNTEAFF,TGTGCCAGCAATGAGGGGACGAACACTGAAGCTTTCTTT
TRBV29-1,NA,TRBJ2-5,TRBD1,CSVGGQAYGETQYF,TGCAGCGTGGGGGGACAGGCGTACGGAGAGACCCAGTACTTC
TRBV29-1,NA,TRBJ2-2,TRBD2,CSVVPVPGRDTGELFF,TGCAGCGTTGTCCCCGTTCCAGGGAGGGACACCGGGGAGCTGTTTTTT
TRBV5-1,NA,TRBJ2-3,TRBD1,CASSAQGASGTDTQYF,TGCGCCAGCAGCGCCCAGGGGGCTAGCGGCACAGATACGCAGTATTTT
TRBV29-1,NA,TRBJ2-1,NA,CSVEGLGGYNEQFF,TGCAGCGTTGAAGGTCTGGGCGGGTACAATGAGCAGTTCTTC
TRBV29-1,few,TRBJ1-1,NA,CSGDSLNTEAFF,TGCAGCGGTGACAGCTTGAACACTGAAGCTTTCTTT
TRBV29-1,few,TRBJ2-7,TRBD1,CSVTDRGTYEQYF,TGCAGCGTCACGGACAGGGGGACCTACGAGCAGTACTTC
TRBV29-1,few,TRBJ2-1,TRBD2,CSGSGGSSYNEQFF,TGCAGCGGTTCGGGAGGGAGCTCCTACAATGAGCAGTTCTTC
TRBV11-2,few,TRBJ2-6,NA,CASSLEGAGANVLTF,TGTGCCAGCAGCTTAGAGGGTGCTGGGGCCAACGTCCTGACTTTC